These 7 T cell receptor beta chains originate from one sample sequenced in a study of blood T cell repertoires in COVID-19. Profiled with immunoSEQ multiplex PCR; TCRdb holds only in-frame clones, not every one. The sample records about 230,000 clones, about 91% being singletons. The sample comprised PBMCs or T cells enriched from blood (not recorded which). Receptors originate from a woman aged 40-49 years with acute COVID-19.

The J gene is TRBJ2-5, the V gene TRBV11-2; TRBD1 aligns across 7 bases. The V and J ends lost 5 bases and 5 bases, in that order; junction bases with no gene match: 8. Germline V gene lookup returns CDR1 SGHAT and CDR2 FQNNGV. The CDR3 is made up of 14 amino acids. CDR3 nucleotides: TGTGCCAGCAGCCTGGGACAGTTGTTGGAGACCCAGTACTTC. It codes for CASSLGQLLETQYF.

The V gene is TRBV15, the J gene TRBJ1-2; D is unclear. Germline CDR1 is LNHNV and CDR2 is YYDKDF (reference sequence). The CDR3 has 15 residues. The germline V and J ends were trimmed by 0 bases and 2 bases, with 10 bases remaining between them. The CDR3 sequence is CATSRDFTANYGYTF. CDR3 DNA: TGTGCCACCAGCAGAGATTTTACAGCAAACTATGGCTACACCTTC. The full variable domain, its missing parts supplied by reference TRBV15 and TRBJ1-2, is DAMVIQNPRYQVTQFGKPVTLSCSQTLNHNVMYWYQQKSSQAPKLLFHYYDKDFNNEADTPDNFQSRRPNTSFCFLDIRSPGLGDTAMYLCATSRDFTANYGYTFGSGTRLTVV.

The chain carries TRBV10-3 and TRBJ2-1, with 7 bases identical to TRBD1. The CDR3 loop spans 15 amino acids. The germline CDR1 and CDR2 sequences are ENHRY and SYGVKD. The J segment lost 4 bases and the V segment lost 2 bases, leaving 5 bases of the junction unmatched. In nucleotides, the CDR3 is TGTGCCATCAGTGAGACCCGGGACAGATACAATGAGCAGTTCTTC. Its translation is CAISETRDRYNEQFF.

For this clone: This same CDR3 is encoded by further DNA sequences in the sample. This chain joins TRBV30 and TRBJ1-1; 10 positions agree with TRBD1. Germline V CDR1 and CDR2: GTSNPN, SVGIG (reference sequence). The V segment lost 5 bases and the J segment 5 bases; nucleotides outside the gene matches: 2. CDR3 length equals 12 residues. This chain's CDR3 is CAWGQGGTEAFF. The CDR3 nucleotides are TGTGCCTGGGGACAGGGGGGAACTGAAGCTTTCTTT.

The rearrangement joins TRBV19 to TRBJ1-1, with D possibly being TRBD1 (5 bases). The germline V gene encodes CDR1 LNHDA and CDR2 SQIVND (reference sequence). The CDR3 loop spans 12 amino acids. The germline V and J ends were trimmed by 3 bases and 11 bases, with 13 bases remaining between them. CDR3 region: CASSIDRGVAFF. CDR3 DNA: TGTGCCAGTAGTATTGATCGGGGGGTGGCTTTCTTT. Looking up the rest from reference TRBV19 and TRBJ1-1 gives the full variable domain: DGGITQSPKYLFRKEGQNVTLSCEQNLNHDAMYWYRQDPGQGLRLIYYSQIVNDFQKGDIAEGYSVSREKKESFPLTVTSAQKNPTAFYLCASSIDRGVAFFGQGTRLTVV.

The rearrangement links TRBV10-3 to TRBJ2-7; 8 bases are a match to TRBD2. The CDR3 covers 11 residues. Per the germline V gene, CDR1 is ENHRY and CDR2 is SYGVKD. The J segment lost 3 bases and the V segment lost 8 bases, leaving 0 bases of the junction unmatched. The CDR3, as DNA: TGTGCCATCGGGACTAGCTACGAGCAGTACTTC. Protein sequence: CAIGTSYEQYF.

V usage is TRBV25-1 and J usage is TRBJ1-2; no firm D call. This CDR3 contains 15 residues. Germline V gives CDR1 MGHDK, CDR2 SYGVNS. V was clipped by 6 bases and J by 2 bases, with 16 bases between them. The DNA of the CDR3 is TGTGCCAGCAGCCCCAATACGGGGTCCAACTATGGCTACACCTTC. Translation gives CASSPNTGSNYGYTF.